These 17 T cell receptor beta chains were all obtained from the same sample, sequenced in a study of blood T cell repertoires in COVID-19. TCRdb keeps only in-frame clones here, not all; method: immunoSEQ multiplex PCR. The sample carries 170,000 or so clones, approximately 86% recorded once. Sequences were obtained from peripheral blood. The receptors were gathered from a man between 45 and 60 years old with active or convalescent COVID-19.

The rearrangement uses TRBV6-2 or TRBV6-3 and TRBJ1-1, with D hard to call. Trimming took 2 bases from V and 7 from J, leaving 11 bases between them. Looked up from germline, CDR1 is MNHEY and CDR2 is SVGEGT. The CDR3 runs to 13 residues. The CDR3 sequence: CASSYHVVVEAFF. The CDR3 nucleotides read TGTGCCAGCAGTTACCACGTCGTAGTTGAAGCTTTCTTT.

The chain links TRBV2 to TRBJ2-2; TRBD2 agrees at 7 bases. The V gene end was trimmed by 5 bases and the J gene end by 7 bases; junction bases not matched to a gene: 4. CDR1 and CDR2 (germline): SNHLY, FYNNEI. The CDR3 totals 13 residues. CDR3 amino acids: CASSTSESGELFF. The DNA for the CDR3 is TGTGCCAGCAGTACTAGCGAAAGCGGGGAGCTGTTTTTT.

CDR3 in amino acids: CASSLEPSRADTQYF. The CDR3 coding sequence is TGTGCCAGCAGCTTAGAGCCTAGCCGCGCAGATACGCAGTATTTT. V and J are TRBV7-2 and TRBJ2-3; a possible D gene is TRBD2 (5 bases). Germline V lookup: CDR1 SGHTA, CDR2 FQGNSA. CDR3 size: 15 residues. Deletions cut 1 base from V and 4 bases from J, with 12 bases between. Full variable domain (remainder filled in from reference TRBV7-2 and TRBJ2-3): GAGVSQSPSNKVTEKGKDVELRCDPISGHTALYWYRQSLGQGLEFLIYFQGNSAPDKSGLPSDRFSAERTGGSVSTLTIQRTQQEDSAVYLCASSLEPSRADTQYFGPGTRLTVL.

The rearrangement uses TRBV7-2 and TRBJ2-5; possibly TRBD2 for D (5 bases). The CDR3 is 14 amino acids. The V end was cut by 2 bases, the J end by 1 base, with 8 bases between. CDR1 and CDR2 from the germline V gene are SGHTA and FQGNSA. This CDR3 reads CASSLRGVQETQYF. The CDR3, as DNA: TGTGCCAGCAGCTTACGGGGTGTCCAAGAGACCCAGTACTTC.

This sequence joins TRBV27 and TRBJ2-6; D might be TRBD2 (5 bases). The CDR3 extends over 14 amino acids. The V end lost 4 bases, the J end lost 2 bases, and 6 bases lay between the germline ends. Germline values: CDR1 MNHEY, CDR2 SMNVEV (reference sequence). CDR3 amino acids: CASSYGAGANVLTF. CDR3 bases: TGTGCCAGCAGTTACGGGGCTGGGGCCAACGTCCTGACTTTC.

The chain combines TRBV7-9 with TRBJ1-4; D perhaps matches TRBD1 (5 bases). CDR1 is SEHNR, CDR2 FQNEAQ, per germline (reference sequence). Deletions cut 5 bases from V and 8 bases from J, with 21 bases between. The CDR3 length is 16 residues. CDR3 in DNA: TGTGCCAGCAGCCCCTCACCGGGGGTTCTAAGGGAAAAACTGTTTTTT. Translated: CASSPSPGVLREKLFF.

This chain's CDR3 is CASSSGQFWVYGYTF. For the CDR3, the DNA is TGTGCCAGCTCTAGCGGACAGTTTTGGGTCTATGGCTACACCTTC. This rearrangement joins TRBV28 to TRBJ1-2; a weak D match, TRBD1 (6 bases). CDR3 length: 15 amino acids. V lost 8 bases to trimming and J lost 4 bases, with 20 bases between them. In germline, CDR1 is MDHEN, CDR2 SYDVKM.

This sequence joins TRBV2 and TRBJ1-4; no clear D gene. The CDR3 contains 12 residues. Germline values: CDR1 SNHLY, CDR2 FYNNEI. The V end was cut by 6 bases, the J end by 7 bases, with 9 bases between. The CDR3 here is CASSEGGEKLFF. As DNA, the CDR3 is TGTGCCAGCAGCGAGGGAGGTGAAAAACTGTTTTTT.

The V gene is TRBV30, the J gene TRBJ1-2; the D gene is possibly TRBD1 (6 bases). Germline V gene sequence: CDR1 GTSNPN, CDR2 SVGIG (reference sequence). V gave up 2 bases and J gave up 4 bases, with 17 bases separating them. The CDR3 length is 15 residues. DNA for the CDR3: TGTGCCTGGAGTCCCGACAGGTTTAATGGCTATGGCTACACCTTC. Amino acids: CAWSPDRFNGYGYTF.

V usage is TRBV6-1 and J usage is TRBJ1-1; D remains unclear. Germline V gene lookup returns CDR1 MNHNS and CDR2 SASEGT. The V gene lost 1 base and the J gene lost 5 bases, with 8 bases spanning the gap. There are 13 residues in the CDR3. The CDR3 bases are TGTGCCAGCAGTGAAGGGAGGGTTACTGAAGCTTTCTTT. Translation: CASSEGRVTEAFF.

The chain recombines TRBV15 with TRBJ2-1, with 7 bases fitting TRBD2. Germline-derived CDR1 and CDR2 are LNHNV and YYDKDF (reference sequence). CDR3 length: 15 amino acids. V was pared by 1 base and J by 2 bases, with 2 bases of the junction left unmatched. The DNA for the CDR3 is TGTGCCACCAGCAGAGGGGGGGGGACCTACAATGAGCAGTTCTTC. Translated: CATSRGGGTYNEQFF. The whole variable domain, remainder taken from reference TRBV15 and TRBJ2-1, is DAMVIQNPRYQVTQFGKPVTLSCSQTLNHNVMYWYQQKSSQAPKLLFHYYDKDFNNEADTPDNFQSRRPNTSFCFLDIRSPGLGDTAMYLCATSRGGGTYNEQFFGPGTRLTVL.

V usage is TRBV5-1 and J usage is TRBJ1-1; 7 positions agree with TRBD1. V was clipped by 4 bases and J by 1 base; unmatched bases: 7. CDR1 and CDR2 from the germline V gene are SGHRS and YFSETQ. The CDR3 extends over 15 amino acids. Here the CDR3 reads CASSKYRGANTEAFF. CDR3 coding DNA: TGCGCCAGCAGCAAGTACAGGGGAGCGAACACTGAAGCTTTCTTT.

The rearrangement joins TRBV25-1 to TRBJ2-1; tentatively, D is TRBD1 (5 bases). V was shortened by 5 bases and J by 0 bases, with 14 bases between the two germline ends. The CDR3 sequence is 16 residues long. CDR1 is MGHDK, CDR2 SYGVNS, per germline. The CDR3 region has the DNA TGTGCCAGCAGTCATGGGGCCGGCAACTCCTACAATGAGCAGTTCTTC. It codes for CASSHGAGNSYNEQFF. Full variable domain (rest looked up from reference TRBV25-1 and TRBJ2-1): EADIYQTPRYLVIGTGKKITLECSQTMGHDKMYWYQQDPGMELHLIHYSYGVNSTEKGDLSSESTVSRIRTEHFPLTLESARPSHTSQYLCASSHGAGNSYNEQFFGPGTRLTVL.

In its sample, this clone was seen a few times. This chain connects TRBV19 to TRBJ1-1; no reliable D call. The V end lost 5 bases, the J end lost 2 bases, and 9 bases lay between the germline ends. The CDR3 consists of 13 residues. Germline-derived CDR1 and CDR2 are LNHDA and SQIVND (reference sequence). The CDR3 loop reads CASSPSSNTEAFF. CDR3 nucleotide sequence: TGTGCCAGTAGTCCCTCCAGTAACACTGAAGCTTTCTTT.

This clone is a singleton in its sample. V gene TRBV27 combines with J gene TRBJ1-2, with TRBD1 identical over 12 bases. The germline CDR1 and CDR2 sequences are MNHEY and SMNVEV (reference sequence). The CDR3 totals 14 residues. V gave up 6 bases and J gave up 8 bases; unmatched junction bases: 7. This CDR3 is CASSLGQGAWGYTF. CDR3 DNA: TGTGCCAGCAGCCTGGGACAGGGGGCTTGGGGCTACACCTTC.

CDR3 loop: CASKTTGLNTEAFF. The CDR3 bases are TGTGCCAGTAAAACGACAGGCTTGAACACTGAAGCTTTCTTT. The chain recombines TRBV19 with TRBJ1-1; D may be TRBD1 (6 bases). Germline V gives CDR1 LNHDA, CDR2 SQIVND (reference sequence). The V end was cut by 7 bases, the J end by 0 bases, with 12 bases between. The CDR3 runs 14 residues.

In this sample, this clone turned up a few times. This sequence joins TRBV6-2 or TRBV6-3 and TRBJ2-1, with 11 positions matching TRBD2. This CDR3 spans 15 amino acids. V was pared by 5 bases and J by 4 bases, with 4 bases of the junction left unmatched. Germline V gene data show CDR1 as MNHEY and CDR2 as SVGEGT. This chain's CDR3 is CASSSSGGGYNEQFF. CDR3 DNA sequence: TGTGCCAGCAGTAGTAGCGGGGGGGGATACAATGAGCAGTTCTTC.